What follows describes a single T cell receptor (beta chain). The antigen is undetermined. Treatment denoted: roughly ten-day PBMC culture with coronavirus spike peptide pools or control peptides (ViraFEST assay). Peptide pools at approximately 10 ug/ml and IL-2 at approximately 10 IU/ml were added to cultures of a few million PBMCs per well. The data stem from a study of vaccination and CD4 T cells after COVID-19. Overall study: Researchers treated cells with overlapping spike peptides taken from SARS-CoV-2, HCoV-NL63, HCoV-OC43 and HCoV-229E.

CDR3 length: 14 residues. Germline V CDR1 and CDR2: SGHNT, YYREEE (reference sequence). The germline V and J ends were trimmed by 0 bases and 2 bases, with 8 bases remaining between them. Sequenced with the Oncomine TCR Beta short-read assay was DNA taken from cultured CD4+ T cells. TCRdb reprocessed the PCR reads via MiXCR and lists one record per CDR3 protein. The sample has approximately 10,000 distinct CDR3 sequences, 50% to 55% seen once. This chain connects TRBV5-4 to TRBJ2-5, with a possible D match to TRBD1 (5 bases). Material: CD4+ T cells from blood, cultured in vitro. This clonotype was obtained from a human donor who had recovered from COVID-19. The CDR3 reads CASSLGQSQETQYF. CDR3 sequence (DNA): TGTGCCAGCAGCTTGGGACAGAGTCAAGAGACCCAGTACTTC.